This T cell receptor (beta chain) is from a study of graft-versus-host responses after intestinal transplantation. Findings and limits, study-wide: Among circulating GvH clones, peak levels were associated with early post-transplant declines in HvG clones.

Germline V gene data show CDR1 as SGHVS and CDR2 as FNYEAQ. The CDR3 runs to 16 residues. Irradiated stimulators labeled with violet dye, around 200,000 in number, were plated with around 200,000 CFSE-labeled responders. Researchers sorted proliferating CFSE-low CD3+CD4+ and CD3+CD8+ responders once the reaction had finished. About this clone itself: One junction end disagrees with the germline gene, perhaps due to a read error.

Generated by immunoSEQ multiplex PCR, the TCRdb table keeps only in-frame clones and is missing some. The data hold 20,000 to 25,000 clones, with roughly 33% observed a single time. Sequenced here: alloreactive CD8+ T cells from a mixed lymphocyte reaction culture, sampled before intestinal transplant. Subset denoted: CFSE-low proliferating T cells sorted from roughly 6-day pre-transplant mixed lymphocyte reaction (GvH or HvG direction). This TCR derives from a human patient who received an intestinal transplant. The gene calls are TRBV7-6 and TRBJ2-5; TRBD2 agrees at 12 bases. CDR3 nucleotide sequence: TGTGCCAGCAGCTTATTGCTAGCGGGGGGGCAAGAGGCCCAGTACTTC. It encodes CASSLLLAGGQEAQYF.